There are many counts of the clone carrying this T cell receptor (beta chain). The antigen remains undetermined. Time point specified: sample taken at primary tumor resection. TCRdb ran MiXCR on the 5' RACE reads and lists one entry per CDR3 protein. The sample has 4,000 to 5,500 distinct CDR3 sequences; about 7.6% are singletons. This specimen comes from a study of spatial heterogeneity in lung cancer. Study conclusions and caveats: Counts that tracked tumor mutation counts were those of expanded intratumoral alpha and beta TCRs.

With 3 bases removed from V and 4 bases from J, the gap between germline ends came to 12 bases. This CDR3 comprises 14 residues. Germline CDR1 reads MDHEN; CDR2 reads SYDVKM. This rearrangement joins TRBV28 to TRBJ1-2, with no clear D. Here the sequenced sample was lung tumor tissue, taken at surgery. The TCR comes from a female donor with early-stage non-small cell lung cancer. The CDR3 reads CASSLGLVPYGYTF. CDR3 DNA: TGTGCCAGCAGTTTGGGTCTGGTCCCCTATGGCTACACCTTC.